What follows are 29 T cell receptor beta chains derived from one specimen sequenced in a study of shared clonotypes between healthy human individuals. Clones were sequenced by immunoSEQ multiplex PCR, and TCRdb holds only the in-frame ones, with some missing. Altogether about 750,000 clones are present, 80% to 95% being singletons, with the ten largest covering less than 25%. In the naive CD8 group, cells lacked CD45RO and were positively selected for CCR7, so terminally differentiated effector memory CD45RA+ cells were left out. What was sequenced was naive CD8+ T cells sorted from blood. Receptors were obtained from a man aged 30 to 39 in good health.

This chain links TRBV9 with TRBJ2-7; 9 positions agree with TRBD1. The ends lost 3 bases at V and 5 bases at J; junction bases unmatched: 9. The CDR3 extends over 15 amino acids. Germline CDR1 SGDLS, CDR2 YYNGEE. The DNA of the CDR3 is TGTGCCAGCAGCGCCTACGGGACAGGGAACAACGAGCAGTACTTC. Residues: CASSAYGTGNNEQYF.

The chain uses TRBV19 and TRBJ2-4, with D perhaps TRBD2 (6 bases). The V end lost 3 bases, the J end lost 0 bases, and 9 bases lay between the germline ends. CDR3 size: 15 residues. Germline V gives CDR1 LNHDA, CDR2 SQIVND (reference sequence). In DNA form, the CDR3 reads TGTGCCAGTAGTATCCGGGAGCTAGCCAAAAACATTCAGTACTTC. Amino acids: CASSIRELAKNIQYF. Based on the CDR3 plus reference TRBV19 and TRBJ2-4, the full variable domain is DGGITQSPKYLFRKEGQNVTLSCEQNLNHDAMYWYRQDPGQGLRLIYYSQIVNDFQKGDIAEGYSVSREKKESFPLTVTSAQKNPTAFYLCASSIRELAKNIQYFGAGTRLSVL.

The CDR3 reads CASSEIGTIEGSNQPQHF. In nucleotides, the CDR3 is TGTGCCAGCAGTGAGATTGGGACCATCGAGGGAAGCAATCAGCCCCAGCATTTT. The chain couples TRBV2 to TRBJ1-5, with D possibly being TRBD1 (5 bases). Trimming stripped 3 bases from V and 1 base from J, with 19 bases between. Germline lookup yields CDR1 SNHLY and CDR2 FYNNEI. This CDR3 has 18 amino acids.

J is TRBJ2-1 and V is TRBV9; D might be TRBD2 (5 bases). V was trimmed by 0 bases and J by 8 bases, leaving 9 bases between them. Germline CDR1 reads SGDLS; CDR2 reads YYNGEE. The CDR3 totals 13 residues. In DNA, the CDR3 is TGTGCCAGCAGCGTAGCGGGGTCTCATGAGCAGTTCTTC. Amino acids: CASSVAGSHEQFF.

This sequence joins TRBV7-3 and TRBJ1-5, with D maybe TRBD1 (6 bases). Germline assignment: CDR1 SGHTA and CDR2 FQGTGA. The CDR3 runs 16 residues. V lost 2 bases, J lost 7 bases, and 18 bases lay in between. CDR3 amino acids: CASSLGEGGGEQPQHF. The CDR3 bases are TGTGCCAGCAGCTTAGGGGAAGGGGGAGGCGAGCAGCCCCAGCATTTT.

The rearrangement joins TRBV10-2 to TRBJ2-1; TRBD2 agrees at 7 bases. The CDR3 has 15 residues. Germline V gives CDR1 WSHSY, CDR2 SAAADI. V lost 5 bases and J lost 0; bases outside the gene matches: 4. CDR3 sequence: CASSRAGSSYNEQFF. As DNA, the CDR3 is TGCGCCAGCAGTCGAGCGGGAAGCTCCTACAATGAGCAGTTCTTC.

CDR3 nucleotides: TGTGCCAGCAGCGTAGCCAGCTCTGGGGCCAACGTCCTGACTTTC. Protein product: CASSVASSGANVLTF. The chain combines TRBV9 with TRBJ2-6; no clear D. Germline V gene sequence: CDR1 SGDLS, CDR2 YYNGEE. This CDR3 contains 15 residues. Trimming left V 0 bases short and J 0 bases short, with 4 bases between.

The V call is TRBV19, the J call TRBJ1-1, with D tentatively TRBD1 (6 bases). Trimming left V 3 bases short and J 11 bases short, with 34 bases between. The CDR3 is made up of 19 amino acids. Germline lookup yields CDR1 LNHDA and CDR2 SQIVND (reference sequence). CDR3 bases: TGTGCCAGTAGTATTTGGTTCTCTCCAAAACTCACAGGGACAATATGGGCTTTCTTT. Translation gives CASSIWFSPKLTGTIWAFF.

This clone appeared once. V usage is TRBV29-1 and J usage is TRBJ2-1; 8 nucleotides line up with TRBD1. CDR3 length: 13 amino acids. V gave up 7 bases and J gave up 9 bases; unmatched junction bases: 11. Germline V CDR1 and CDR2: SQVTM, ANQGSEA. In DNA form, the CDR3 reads TGCAGCGGGGACGACAGGGGAGGTGGTGAGCAGTTCTTC. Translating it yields CSGDDRGGGEQFF.

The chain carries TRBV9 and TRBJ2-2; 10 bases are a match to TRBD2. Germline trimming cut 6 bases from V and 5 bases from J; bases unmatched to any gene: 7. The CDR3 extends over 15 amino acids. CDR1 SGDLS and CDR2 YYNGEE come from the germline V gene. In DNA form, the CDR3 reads TGTGCCAGCAAGCCTAGCGGGAGTCGGACCGGGGAGCTGTTTTTT. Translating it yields CASKPSGSRTGELFF.

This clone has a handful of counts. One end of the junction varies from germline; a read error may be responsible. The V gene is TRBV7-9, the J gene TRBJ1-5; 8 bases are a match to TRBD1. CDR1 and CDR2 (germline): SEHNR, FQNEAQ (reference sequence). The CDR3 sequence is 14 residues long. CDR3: CASSVDRGNQPQHF. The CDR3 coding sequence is TGTGCCAGCAGCGTAGACAGGGGCAACCAGCCCCAGCATTTT.

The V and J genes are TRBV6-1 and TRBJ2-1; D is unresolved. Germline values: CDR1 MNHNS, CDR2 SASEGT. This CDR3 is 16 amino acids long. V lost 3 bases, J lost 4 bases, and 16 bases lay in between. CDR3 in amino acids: CASSDILVRQYNEQFF. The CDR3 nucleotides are TGTGCCAGCAGTGATATTCTTGTGAGACAATACAATGAGCAGTTCTTC.

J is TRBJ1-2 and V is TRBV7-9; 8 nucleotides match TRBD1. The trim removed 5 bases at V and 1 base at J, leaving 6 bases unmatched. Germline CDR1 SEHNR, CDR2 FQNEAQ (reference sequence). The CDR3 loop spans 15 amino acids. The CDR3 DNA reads TGTGCCAGCAGCGGGGGACAGGCCCTTAACTATGGCTACACCTTC. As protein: CASSGGQALNYGYTF.

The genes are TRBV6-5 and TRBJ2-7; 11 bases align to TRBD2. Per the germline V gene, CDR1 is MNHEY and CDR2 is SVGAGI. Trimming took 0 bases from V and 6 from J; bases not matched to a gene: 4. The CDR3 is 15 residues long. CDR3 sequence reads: CASSYSGLAAREQYF. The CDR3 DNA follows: TGTGCCAGCAGTTACTCGGGACTAGCGGCTCGCGAGCAGTACTTC.

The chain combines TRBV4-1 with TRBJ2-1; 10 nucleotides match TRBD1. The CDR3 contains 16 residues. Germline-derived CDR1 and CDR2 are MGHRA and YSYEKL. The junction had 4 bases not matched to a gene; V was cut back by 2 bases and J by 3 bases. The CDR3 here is CASSQLGQGDYNEQFF. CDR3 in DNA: TGCGCCAGCAGCCAATTAGGACAGGGGGACTACAATGAGCAGTTCTTC.

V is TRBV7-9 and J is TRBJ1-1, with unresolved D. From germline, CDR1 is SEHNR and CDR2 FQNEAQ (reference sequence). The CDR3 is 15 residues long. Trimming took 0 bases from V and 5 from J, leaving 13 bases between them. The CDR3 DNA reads TGTGCCAGCAGCTTAGCGCTCGGGAGCCAAACTGAAGCTTTCTTT. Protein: CASSLALGSQTEAFF.

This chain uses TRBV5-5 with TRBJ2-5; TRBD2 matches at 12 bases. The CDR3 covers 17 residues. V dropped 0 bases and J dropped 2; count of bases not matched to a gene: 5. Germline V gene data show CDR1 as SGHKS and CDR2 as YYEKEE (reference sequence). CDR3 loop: CASSLVLAGGRQETQYF. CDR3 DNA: TGTGCCAGCAGCTTGGTCCTAGCGGGAGGGCGACAAGAGACCCAGTACTTC.

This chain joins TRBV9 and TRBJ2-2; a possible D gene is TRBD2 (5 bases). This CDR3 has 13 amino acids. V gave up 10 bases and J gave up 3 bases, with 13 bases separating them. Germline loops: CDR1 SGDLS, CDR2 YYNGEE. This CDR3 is CAAGGGDTGELFF. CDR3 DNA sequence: TGTGCCGCAGGAGGAGGAGACACCGGGGAGCTGTTTTTT.

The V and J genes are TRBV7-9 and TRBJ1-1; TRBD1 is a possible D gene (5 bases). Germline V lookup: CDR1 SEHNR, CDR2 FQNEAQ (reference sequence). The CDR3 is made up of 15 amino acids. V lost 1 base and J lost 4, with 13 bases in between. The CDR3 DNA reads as TGTGCCAGCAGCTTAGTTGCGGGGCCGGGCACTGAAGCTTTCTTT. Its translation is CASSLVAGPGTEAFF. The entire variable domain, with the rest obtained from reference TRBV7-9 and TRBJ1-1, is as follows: DTGVSQNPRHKITKRGQNVTFRCDPISEHNRLYWYRQTLGQGPEFLTYFQNEAQLEKSRLLSDRFSAERPKGSFSTLEIQRTEQGDSAMYLCASSLVAGPGTEAFFGQGTRLTVV.

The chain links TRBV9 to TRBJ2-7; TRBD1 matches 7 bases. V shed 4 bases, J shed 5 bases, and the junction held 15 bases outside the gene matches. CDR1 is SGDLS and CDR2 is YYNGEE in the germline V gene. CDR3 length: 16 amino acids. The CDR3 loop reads CASSPQGTDSRNEQYF. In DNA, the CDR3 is TGTGCCAGCAGCCCACAGGGGACCGACTCTCGGAACGAGCAGTACTTC.

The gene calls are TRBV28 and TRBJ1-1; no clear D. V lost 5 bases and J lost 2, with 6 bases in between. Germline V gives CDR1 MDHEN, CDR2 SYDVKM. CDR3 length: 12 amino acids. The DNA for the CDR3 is TGTGCCAGCAGTCCGTACAACACTGAAGCTTTCTTT. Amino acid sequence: CASSPYNTEAFF.

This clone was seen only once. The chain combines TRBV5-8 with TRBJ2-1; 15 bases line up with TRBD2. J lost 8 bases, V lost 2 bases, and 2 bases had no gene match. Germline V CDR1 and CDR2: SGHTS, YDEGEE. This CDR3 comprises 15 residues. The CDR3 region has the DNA TGTGCCAGCAGCTTCGGACTAGCGGGAGGGGATGAGCAGTTCTTC. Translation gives CASSFGLAGGDEQFF.

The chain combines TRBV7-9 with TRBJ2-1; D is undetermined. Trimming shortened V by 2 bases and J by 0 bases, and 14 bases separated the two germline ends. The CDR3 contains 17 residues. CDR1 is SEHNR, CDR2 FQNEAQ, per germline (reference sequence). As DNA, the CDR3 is TGTGCCAGCAGCTTATTTCCCGACTCGAGCTCCTACAATGAGCAGTTCTTC. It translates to CASSLFPDSSSYNEQFF.

CDR3 loop: CAIEGTNSYEQYF. The CDR3 DNA reads as TGTGCCATCGAGGGGACCAACTCCTACGAGCAGTACTTC. The chain uses TRBV15 and TRBJ2-7; tentatively, D is TRBD1 or TRBD2 (5 bases each). Between the trimmed V and J ends, which lost 10 bases and 0 bases, there was a span of 13 bases. Germline values: CDR1 LNHNV, CDR2 YYDKDF (reference sequence). The length of the CDR3 is 13 residues.

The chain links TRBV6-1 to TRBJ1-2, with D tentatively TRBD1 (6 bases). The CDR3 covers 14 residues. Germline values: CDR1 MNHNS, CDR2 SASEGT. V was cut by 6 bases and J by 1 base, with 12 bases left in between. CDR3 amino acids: CASRDRNGNYGYTF. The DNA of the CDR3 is TGTGCCAGCAGGGACAGAAACGGTAACTATGGCTACACCTTC.

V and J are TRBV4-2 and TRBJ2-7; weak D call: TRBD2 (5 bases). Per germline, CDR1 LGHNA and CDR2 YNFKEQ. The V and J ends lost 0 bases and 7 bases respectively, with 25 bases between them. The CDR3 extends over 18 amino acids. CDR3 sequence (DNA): TGTGCCAGCAGCCAAGAGCCACTCCCAGTGACTACTACTGGGGAGCAGTACTTC. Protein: CASSQEPLPVTTTGEQYF.

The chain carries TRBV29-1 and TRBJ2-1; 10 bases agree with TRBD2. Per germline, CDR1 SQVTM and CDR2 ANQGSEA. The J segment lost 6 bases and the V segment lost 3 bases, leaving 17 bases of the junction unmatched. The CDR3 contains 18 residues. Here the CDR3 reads CSVEGVSSGSLGINEQFF. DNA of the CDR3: TGCAGCGTTGAGGGGGTCTCTAGCGGGAGCCTGGGGATCAATGAGCAGTTCTTC.

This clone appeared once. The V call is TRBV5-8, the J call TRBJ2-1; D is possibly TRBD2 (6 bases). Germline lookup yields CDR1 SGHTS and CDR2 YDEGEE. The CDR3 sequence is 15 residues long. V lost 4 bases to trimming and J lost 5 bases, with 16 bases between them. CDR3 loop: CASSLQLALNNEQFF. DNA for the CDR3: TGTGCCAGCAGCCTTCAGCTAGCGCTAAACAATGAGCAGTTCTTC.

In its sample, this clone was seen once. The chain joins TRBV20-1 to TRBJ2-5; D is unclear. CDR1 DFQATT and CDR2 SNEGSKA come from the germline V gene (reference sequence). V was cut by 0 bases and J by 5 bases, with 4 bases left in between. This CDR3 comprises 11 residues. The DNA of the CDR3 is TGCAGTGCTAGAGATGTCGAGACCCAGTACTTC. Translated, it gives CSARDVETQYF.